This T cell receptor (beta chain) was identified in a study of shared clonotypes between healthy human individuals. This table comes from immunoSEQ multiplex PCR, and its TCRdb copy is limited to in-frame clones, with some not included. The sample consists of roughly 590,000 clones, roughly 95% of them appearing once. Naive CD8 populations comprised CD45RO-negative cells positively selected for CCR7, excluding terminally differentiated effector memory CD45RA+ cells. V shed 2 bases and J shed 4 bases, with 9 bases lying between them. Germline V lookup: CDR1 MNHEY, CDR2 SMNVEV (reference sequence). This CDR3 contains 14 residues.

The specimen was naive CD8+ T cells sorted from blood. The sequence derives from a woman aged 30 to 39 in good health. The rearrangement uses TRBV27 and TRBJ1-5; D is ambiguous. The CDR3 spells CASSLSAPNQPQHF. In DNA, the CDR3 is TGTGCCAGCAGTTTAAGCGCTCCGAATCAGCCCCAGCATTTT.